One TCR beta chain is described in this entry. Original data processing: Amplification with reference gene primers provided the estimates of nucleated cell counts. Sequencing used immunoSEQ multiplex PCR; TCRdb keeps in-frame clones, though not all of them. V and J calls and clone size are given by that table; D and trimming were obtained from the DNA. The sample has 150,000 or so clones, approximately 86% seen once. The CDR3 totals 14 residues. V shed 5 bases and J shed 2 bases, with 11 bases lying between them. Per germline, CDR1 SGHTA and CDR2 FQGNSA. The data were obtained in a study of blood T cell repertoires in COVID-19. Study background: T cells, B-cell-depleted T cells, or PBMCs provided the cDNA or gDNA that served as material.

Material: peripheral blood. The chain employs TRBV7-2 and TRBJ2-3; a weak D match, TRBD1 (6 bases). The source of this sequence is an older woman with acute or convalescent COVID-19. CDR3 coding DNA: TGTGCCAGCAGCGCAGGACAGATCACAGATACGCAGTATTTT. Its translation is CASSAGQITDTQYF.